This TCR beta chain was observed in a study of sequential checkpoint blockade in melanoma. Study-level background: First-line arms were nivolumab then ipilimumab, or the reverse, randomized 1:1. Maintenance nivolumab came after either treatment sequence.

Only in-frame clones appear in the TCRdb table, and some are missing; sequencing was by immunoSEQ multiplex PCR. Altogether 25,000 to 35,000 clones are present, 86% being singletons, with the ten largest covering 20% to 25%. Treatment denoted: randomized to nivolumab then ipilimumab (arm A) or the reverse (arm B). Live CD3+CD8+ CD19− CD56− cells were sorted from PBMCs. The length of the CDR3 is 16 residues. Trimming cost V 2 bases and J 7 bases; bases outside gene matches: 5. Germline lookup yields CDR1 MNHEY and CDR2 SVGAGI. The TCR was taken from a human donor with melanoma. Source: CD8+ T cells sorted from blood (inferred from file names), taken from a patient given nivolumab and ipilimumab in sequence. The chain couples TRBV6-5 to TRBJ2-1; 13 bases line up with TRBD2. CDR3 coding DNA: TGTGCCAGCAGTTACGATCGACTAGCGGGGGGTAATGAGCAGTTCTTC. Amino acids: CASSYDRLAGGNEQFF.